Each of the 16 T cell receptor beta chains below was sequenced from the same sample in a study of blood T cell repertoires in COVID-19 (dated by TCRdb to 2018 to 2021). The library was built by means of the immunoSEQ multiplex PCR assay. This is the immuneACCESS table as TCRdb keeps it, with only in-frame sequences that have V and J called. A part of the clones is gone; compared with another copy, unresolved V genes explain less than half, and the rest is unexplained. This sample has fewer than 150,000 clones in its table, and around nine tenths of those were observed once. The ten largest clonotypes hold 10% to 13% of the sample. The sample consisted of peripheral blood. Receptors were obtained from a man in his forties or fifties with active or convalescent COVID-19.

V and J are TRBV10-3 and TRBJ2-1; TRBD1 is a possible D gene (6 bases). Trimming cost V 5 bases and J 6 bases, with 14 bases left between them. This CDR3 has 14 amino acids. Per germline, CDR1 ENHRY and CDR2 SYGVKD. This chain's CDR3 is CAISRGQGVNEQFF. CDR3 in DNA: TGTGCCATCAGTCGGGGACAAGGGGTCAATGAGCAGTTCTTC.

The rearrangement uses TRBV5-5 and TRBJ1-1, with 8 bases matching TRBD1. Trimming cost V 4 bases and J 1 base; bases outside gene matches: 6. This CDR3 spans 15 amino acids. Germline CDR1 SGHKS, CDR2 YYEKEE (reference sequence). CDR3 in amino acids: CASSLKQGGNTEAFF. Written as DNA, the CDR3 is TGTGCCAGCAGCCTCAAACAGGGGGGGAACACTGAAGCTTTCTTT.

The rearrangement uses TRBV7-2 and TRBJ2-3, with 12 bases that match TRBD2. This CDR3 has 17 amino acids. The V segment lost 1 base and the J segment 7 bases; nucleotides outside the gene matches: 9. Germline CDR1 reads SGHTA; CDR2 reads FQGNSA. The CDR3 DNA reads as TGTGCCAGCAGCTTAGAGCTAGCGGGAGGGCCCCCTAATACGCAGTATTTT. This encodes CASSLELAGGPPNTQYF.

The chain joins TRBV7-2 to TRBJ2-5; D is unclear. Trimming took 4 bases from V and 5 from J, leaving 11 bases between them. CDR3 length: 13 residues. Germline V gene data show CDR1 as SGHTA and CDR2 as FQGNSA. The CDR3 DNA is TGTGCCAGCAGCTGGCGCACCGGGGAGACCCAGTACTTC. This codes for CASSWRTGETQYF.

On this clone: The junction and the germline gene differ at one end; a read error may be behind it. This chain connects TRBV5-5 to TRBJ2-1; 9 nucleotides match TRBD1. The CDR3 has 15 residues. Germline V gives CDR1 SGHKS, CDR2 YYEKEE (reference sequence). This CDR3 reads CASRLGQGDYNEQFF. In DNA, the CDR3 is TGTGCCAGCAGATTGGGACAGGGAGACTACAATGAGCAGTTCTTC.

V and J are TRBV19 and TRBJ2-6; 11 bases fit TRBD1. This CDR3 spans 18 amino acids. The germline V gene encodes CDR1 LNHDA and CDR2 SQIVND (reference sequence). The J segment lost 0 bases and the V segment lost 5 bases, leaving 6 bases of the junction unmatched. CDR3 DNA: TGTGCCAGTAGTGTGGACAGGGGGCTCGTCTCTGGGGCCAACGTCCTGACTTTC. It encodes CASSVDRGLVSGANVLTF.

The V gene is TRBV28, the J gene TRBJ1-1; D not certain. Per germline, CDR1 MDHEN and CDR2 SYDVKM. The CDR3 is made up of 13 amino acids. Trimming cost V 3 bases and J 1 base, with 6 bases left between them. CDR3 sequence reads: CASSFSRNTEAFF. The CDR3, as DNA: TGTGCCAGCAGTTTTTCGAGGAACACTGAAGCTTTCTTT. The full variable domain, in which reference TRBV28 and TRBJ1-1 provide the parts outside the CDR3, is DVKVTQSSRYLVKRTGEKVFLECVQDMDHENMFWYRQDPGLGLRLIYFSYDVKMKEKGDIPEGYSVSREKKERFSLILESASTNQTSMYLCASSFSRNTEAFFGQGTRLTVV.

The genes are TRBV29-1 and TRBJ2-1; 7 bases agree with TRBD2. J gave up 0 bases and V 4 bases, and 6 bases lay outside the gene matches. The CDR3 sequence is 15 residues long. CDR1 SQVTM and CDR2 ANQGSEA come from the germline V gene. The CDR3 nucleotides are TGCAGCGTTGTTCGTGGCGGGAGCTCCTACAATGAGCAGTTCTTC. Protein product: CSVVRGGSSYNEQFF.

This clone has a handful of counts. The chain joins TRBV5-1 to TRBJ1-3, with 7 bases matching TRBD1. Germline loops: CDR1 SGHRS, CDR2 YFSETQ. V lost 4 bases and J lost 2; bases outside the gene matches: 6. This CDR3 is 15 amino acids long. The CDR3, as DNA: TGCGCCAGCAGCAGCAGGACAGGCACTGGAAACACCATATATTTT. This sequence encodes CASSSRTGTGNTIYF. The whole variable domain, remainder taken from reference TRBV5-1 and TRBJ1-3, is KAGVTQTPRYLIKTRGQQVTLSCSPISGHRSVSWYQQTPGQGLQFLFEYFSETQRNKGNFPGRFSGRQFSNSRSEMNVSTLELGDSALYLCASSSRTGTGNTIYFGEGSWLTVV.

This clone showed up just once. The V and J genes are TRBV12-3 or TRBV12-4 and TRBJ2-7; 7 bases are a match to TRBD2. The CDR3 has 12 residues. J gave up 3 bases and V 6 bases, and 2 bases lay outside the gene matches. The CDR3 coding sequence is TGTGCCAGCAGCTCGGGGGGCTACGAGCAGTACTTC. Translated: CASSSGGYEQYF.

The V and J genes are TRBV27 and TRBJ1-5; 9 bases fit TRBD1. After removal of 4 bases from V and 2 bases from J, the junction contained 6 bases not matched to a gene. Germline assignment: CDR1 MNHEY and CDR2 SMNVEV (reference sequence). This CDR3 region has 16 residues. This CDR3 is CASSSTGGNRNQPQHF. The CDR3 nucleotides read TGTGCCAGCAGTTCAACAGGGGGCAATCGCAATCAGCCCCAGCATTTT.

The chain has TRBV27 and TRBJ1-6, with 10 positions matching TRBD1. V trimming: 4 bases; J trimming: 10 bases; junction bases outside the gene matches: 4. This CDR3 comprises 14 residues. Germline CDR1 is MNHEY and CDR2 is SMNVEV (reference sequence). The CDR3 coding sequence is TGTGCCAGCAGTTCCGGGACAGGGGTCTCACCCCTCCACTTT. Translation: CASSSGTGVSPLHF.

The V call is TRBV6-6, the J call TRBJ2-1; D is uncertain. The V end lost 7 bases, the J end lost 6 bases, and 16 bases lay between the germline ends. The V gene's germline CDR1 is MNHNY and CDR2 SVGAGI (reference sequence). The CDR3 has 14 amino acids. The CDR3: CASTPSRSGNEQFF. The CDR3 nucleotides are TGTGCCAGCACCCCAAGCCGGTCTGGCAATGAGCAGTTCTTC.

V usage is TRBV10-3 and J usage is TRBJ2-7, with 8 bases identical to TRBD2. CDR3 size: 16 residues. Per the germline V gene, CDR1 is ENHRY and CDR2 is SYGVKD. The J segment lost 4 bases and the V segment lost 5 bases, leaving 13 bases of the junction unmatched. Written as DNA, the CDR3 is TGTGCCATCAGTACCAGGGTAAGCGGGAGTGTTTACGAGCAGTACTTC. Translated: CAISTRVSGSVYEQYF.

The genes are TRBV11-3 and TRBJ1-1; D gene unclear. The CDR3 sequence is 13 residues long. CDR1 and CDR2 (germline): SGHNT, YENEEA. Trimming left V 6 bases short and J 1 base short, with 9 bases between. DNA for the CDR3: TGTGCCAGCAGTCGACATCCGAACACTGAAGCTTTCTTT. Its translation: CASSRHPNTEAFF.

The rearrangement uses TRBV5-5 and TRBJ1-4; D is perhaps TRBD1 (6 bases). Between the trimmed V and J ends, which lost 2 bases and 6 bases, there was a span of 20 bases. The germline CDR1 and CDR2 sequences are SGHKS and YYEKEE (reference sequence). The CDR3 extends over 17 amino acids. The CDR3 protein is CASSFSPLQGGDEKLFF. CDR3 sequence (DNA): TGTGCCAGCAGCTTTTCCCCTTTACAGGGAGGGGATGAAAAACTGTTTTTT. The whole variable domain, remainder taken from reference TRBV5-5 and TRBJ1-4, is DAGVTQSPTHLIKTRGQQVTLRCSPISGHKSVSWYQQVLGQGPQFIFQYYEKEERGRGNFPDRFSARQFPNYSSELNVNALLLGDSALYLCASSFSPLQGGDEKLFFGSGTQLSVL.